What follows are 30 T cell receptor beta chains derived from one specimen sequenced in a study of blood T cell repertoires in COVID-19. TCRdb keeps only in-frame clones here, not all; method: immunoSEQ multiplex PCR. The data show around 250,000 clones, roughly 86% seen once. The specimen sequenced was peripheral blood. The receptors come from a man aged 35-49 years with active or convalescent COVID-19.

The chain links TRBV13 to TRBJ2-3; no reliable D call. V was pared by 1 base and J by 6 bases, with 14 bases between. The CDR3 has 15 residues. Germline CDR1 reads PRHDT; CDR2 reads FYEKMQ (reference sequence). CDR3 residues: CASSLVDGAPDTQYF. As DNA, the CDR3 is TGTGCCAGCAGCTTAGTTGATGGAGCCCCCGATACGCAGTATTTT.

This clone was counted a single time. This chain joins TRBV7-6 and TRBJ1-6; D may be TRBD1 (5 bases). CDR3 length: 14 residues. Trimming took 1 base from V and 14 from J, leaving 15 bases between them. Per germline, CDR1 SGHVS and CDR2 FNYEAQ. CDR3 loop: CASSLDRDFSSLHF. The CDR3 DNA reads TGTGCCAGCAGCTTAGACCGGGACTTCAGTTCCCTCCACTTT.

A single count supports this clone. CDR3 region: CASSIDAGMGEKLFF. In nucleotides, the CDR3 is TGTGCCAGTAGTATAGATGCGGGGATGGGTGAAAAACTGTTTTTT. The genes are TRBV19 and TRBJ1-4; D gene uncertain. V was cut by 0 bases and J by 7 bases, with 12 bases left in between. Germline lookup yields CDR1 LNHDA and CDR2 SQIVND (reference sequence). CDR3 size: 15 residues. Full variable domain (missing parts from reference TRBV19 and TRBJ1-4): DGGITQSPKYLFRKEGQNVTLSCEQNLNHDAMYWYRQDPGQGLRLIYYSQIVNDFQKGDIAEGYSVSREKKESFPLTVTSAQKNPTAFYLCASSIDAGMGEKLFFGSGTQLSVL.

V usage is TRBV6-5 and J usage is TRBJ1-2; possibly TRBD1 for D (6 bases). Germline CDR1 and CDR2: MNHEY and SVGAGI. Trimming shortened V by 6 bases and J by 4 bases, and 15 bases separated the two germline ends. This CDR3 comprises 14 residues. The CDR3 region is CASRFKDSAYGYTF. The CDR3 region has the DNA TGTGCCAGCAGATTTAAGGACAGTGCCTATGGCTACACCTTC.

The chain carries TRBV29-1 and TRBJ2-7; D is unresolved. Germline loops: CDR1 SQVTM, CDR2 ANQGSEA. Between the trimmed V and J ends, which lost 7 bases and 5 bases, there was a span of 15 bases. This CDR3 is built from 12 residues. CDR3 sequence reads: CSACRSVNEQYF. Here the CDR3 DNA reads TGCAGCGCGTGCCGATCAGTGAACGAGCAGTACTTC.

The V and J genes are TRBV6-5 and TRBJ2-2; perhaps TRBD1 as D (6 bases). CDR3 length: 15 residues. CDR1 and CDR2 from the germline V gene are MNHEY and SVGAGI. V lost 10 bases and J 6 bases, leaving 21 bases between the germline ends. The CDR3 region is CATKKDRLTPGELFF. In nucleotides, the CDR3 is TGTGCCACAAAGAAGGACAGATTAACACCCGGGGAGCTGTTTTTT.

This sequence joins TRBV11-1 and TRBJ2-7; no clear D. Germline-derived CDR1 and CDR2 are SGHAT and FQDESV (reference sequence). V lost 5 bases and J 0 bases, leaving 11 bases between the germline ends. The CDR3 is made up of 14 amino acids. The CDR3 sequence: CASSTRSSSYEQYF. CDR3 nucleotides: TGTGCCAGCAGCACCCGCTCGAGCTCCTACGAGCAGTACTTC.

This chain links TRBV20-1 with TRBJ2-3, with D perhaps matching TRBD1 (6 bases). V shed 8 bases and J shed 1 base, with 7 bases lying between them. Germline loops: CDR1 DFQATT, CDR2 SNEGSKA (reference sequence). CDR3 size: 11 residues. CDR3 coding DNA: TGCAGTTGGACAGGCACAGATACGCAGTATTTT. It encodes CSWTGTDTQYF.

This clone was detected only once. J is TRBJ2-5 and V is TRBV11-2, with D perhaps TRBD2 (6 bases). CDR1 and CDR2 (germline): SGHAT, FQNNGV. V was trimmed by 4 bases and J by 2 bases, leaving 11 bases between them. The CDR3 runs 14 residues. CDR3 amino acids: CASSSVAEQETQYF. CDR3 in DNA: TGTGCCAGCAGCTCGGTAGCGGAACAAGAGACCCAGTACTTC.

The chain combines TRBV5-1 with TRBJ2-3, with 10 bases identical to TRBD2. The CDR3 is 17 amino acids. The trim removed 5 bases at V and 3 bases at J, leaving 12 bases unmatched. Germline CDR1 is SGHRS and CDR2 is YFSETQ. The CDR3 sequence is CASSFDLAGGLTDTQYF. DNA for the CDR3: TGCGCCAGCAGTTTCGACTTAGCGGGAGGTCTTACAGATACGCAGTATTTT.

This sequence joins TRBV9 and TRBJ1-2, with TRBD1 matching 7 bases. V dropped 2 bases and J dropped 7; count of bases not matched to a gene: 8. The CDR3 covers 14 residues. Germline CDR1 reads SGDLS; CDR2 reads YYNGEE. CDR3 bases: TGTGCCAGCAGCGTCGGGACAGTGACTTTTGGCTACACCTTC. Its translation is CASSVGTVTFGYTF.

As to this clone: The identical CDR3 is also encoded by other nucleotide sequences in the sample. The chain is built from TRBV29-1 and TRBJ2-2; 8 bases match TRBD2. The CDR3 sequence is 16 residues long. The V and J ends lost 0 bases and 1 base, in that order; junction bases with no gene match: 4. The germline gives CDR1 SQVTM, CDR2 ANQGSEA. In nucleotides, the CDR3 is TGCAGCGTTGAAGATTTCGGGGGGGGGAACACCGGGGAGCTGTTTTTT. The encoded protein is CSVEDFGGGNTGELFF.

This clone was observed a single time. V usage is TRBV6-5 and J usage is TRBJ1-6, with a weak D call TRBD1 (5 bases). CDR1 and CDR2 (germline): MNHEY, SVGAGI. With 6 bases removed from V and 8 bases from J, the gap between germline ends came to 17 bases. There are 15 residues in the CDR3. In nucleotides, the CDR3 is TGTGCCAGCAGGGGCCAGGGTAACGTTGATTCACCCCTCCACTTT. Translating gives CASRGQGNVDSPLHF.

J is TRBJ1-1 and V is TRBV5-1, with 9 nucleotides matching TRBD1. Germline CDR1 SGHRS, CDR2 YFSETQ. The ends lost 5 bases at V and 0 bases at J; junction bases unmatched: 8. The CDR3 sequence is 16 residues long. The CDR3 is CASSSGTGYLNTEAFF. The CDR3 coding sequence is TGCGCCAGCAGTTCCGGGACAGGGTACTTGAACACTGAAGCTTTCTTT.

This clone was seen more than once but under ten times. The sample has other DNA sequences that encode this CDR3 too. This chain joins TRBV9 and TRBJ1-1; D remains unclear. The CDR3 contains 13 residues. Germline loops: CDR1 SGDLS, CDR2 YYNGEE. Trimming took 0 bases from V and 3 from J, leaving 6 bases between them. Written as DNA, the CDR3 is TGTGCCAGCAGCGTAGGCGGTTACACTGAAGCTTTCTTT. Protein sequence: CASSVGGYTEAFF.

This chain uses TRBV18 with TRBJ2-7; maybe TRBD2 (6 bases). Germline CDR1 reads KGHSH; CDR2 reads LQKENI. V dropped 0 bases and J dropped 3 bases, with 15 bases sitting between them. The CDR3 runs 16 residues. The CDR3 spells CASSPPSAGQLYEQYF. CDR3 DNA sequence: TGTGCCAGCTCACCACCCTCGGCGGGGCAGCTCTACGAGCAGTACTTC.

The CDR3 DNA sequence: TGTGCCACCAGCTTAAATAGGGTAGGGGTGGGCACTGAAGCTTTCTTT. This codes for CATSLNRVGVGTEAFF. This chain links TRBV15 with TRBJ1-1; possible D gene TRBD1, 5 bases. Deletions cut 5 bases from V and 4 bases from J, with 20 bases between. The CDR3 covers 16 residues. From germline, CDR1 is LNHNV and CDR2 YYDKDF (reference sequence).

This chain uses TRBV19 with TRBJ1-4; D unclear. Germline loops: CDR1 LNHDA, CDR2 SQIVND (reference sequence). The CDR3 length is 15 residues. V lost 3 bases and J 7 bases, leaving 15 bases between the germline ends. The CDR3 bases are TGTGCCAGTAGTATCTCCCGTGCGGGATCTGAAAAACTGTTTTTT. It is translated as CASSISRAGSEKLFF.

This clone has only a few counts. This chain connects TRBV30 to TRBJ1-3; 10 nucleotides match TRBD1. The V and J ends lost 2 bases and 5 bases, in that order; junction bases with no gene match: 6. The CDR3 has 15 residues. Germline V gene data show CDR1 as GTSNPN and CDR2 as SVGIG (reference sequence). The DNA for the CDR3 is TGTGCCTGGAGTTACGGGACAGGGGATCGAAACACCATATATTTT. Its protein product is CAWSYGTGDRNTIYF.

The CDR3: CASSLAGEGNEQYF. CDR3 nucleotide sequence: TGTGCCAGCAGTTTAGCGGGAGAGGGGAACGAGCAGTACTTC. The J gene is TRBJ2-7, the V gene TRBV28; 7 positions match TRBD2. Germline CDR1 reads MDHEN; CDR2 reads SYDVKM. The CDR3 is 14 amino acids. J lost 5 bases, V lost 2 bases, and 6 bases had no gene match. The variable domain in full, completed from reference TRBV28 and TRBJ2-7, reads DVKVTQSSRYLVKRTGEKVFLECVQDMDHENMFWYRQDPGLGLRLIYFSYDVKMKEKGDIPEGYSVSREKKERFSLILESASTNQTSMYLCASSLAGEGNEQYFGPGTRLTVT.

V and J are TRBV5-8 and TRBJ2-3; TRBD2 aligns across 8 bases. Germline CDR1 SGHTS, CDR2 YDEGEE. The CDR3 is made up of 14 amino acids. V gave up 5 bases and J gave up 5 bases; unmatched junction bases: 7. CDR3 coding DNA: TGTGCCAGCAGAGGACTAGCCCCGCAAGATACGCAGTATTTT. Amino acid sequence: CASRGLAPQDTQYF.

J is TRBJ2-5 and V is TRBV5-1; 7 bases agree with TRBD1. The CDR3 totals 16 residues. The V segment lost 3 bases and the J segment 5 bases; nucleotides outside the gene matches: 13. The germline CDR1 and CDR2 sequences are SGHRS and YFSETQ. CDR3 DNA: TGCGCCAGCAGCTACCCTAGAGGGACAGAACGGGAGACCCAGTACTTC. It is translated as CASSYPRGTERETQYF.

The genes are TRBV9 and TRBJ2-1; the match to TRBD2 covers 9 bases. CDR1 and CDR2 from the germline V gene are SGDLS and YYNGEE. V dropped 3 bases and J dropped 2; count of bases not matched to a gene: 3. This CDR3 contains 15 residues. The CDR3 coding sequence is TGTGCCAGCAGCGCCTTAGCGGGGGCCTACAATGAGCAGTTCTTC. This translates into CASSALAGAYNEQFF.

V is TRBV5-1 and J is TRBJ2-1; a weak D match, TRBD1 (6 bases). CDR1 and CDR2 from the germline V gene are SGHRS and YFSETQ. V gave up 1 base and J gave up 7 bases, with 12 bases separating them. This CDR3 is built from 14 residues. CDR3 in amino acids: CASSLRPQGNEQFF. As DNA, the CDR3 is TGCGCCAGCAGCTTGCGGCCCCAGGGGAATGAGCAGTTCTTC.

The V call is TRBV23-1, the J call TRBJ1-2; TRBD1 might be the D (5 bases). TRBV23-1 counts as an open reading frame of uncertain function. V was clipped by 0 bases and J by 7 bases, with 6 bases between them. CDR3 size: 12 residues. Here the CDR3 DNA reads TGCGCCAGCAGTCAATCAGGGGTTGGCTACACCTTC. Its protein product is CASSQSGVGYTF.

The V gene is TRBV24-1, the J gene TRBJ2-1; D is perhaps TRBD2 (6 bases). CDR1 KGHDR and CDR2 SFDVKD come from the germline V gene. This CDR3 spans 14 amino acids. V lost 2 bases, J lost 8 bases, and 12 bases lay in between. CDR3 bases: TGTGCCACCAGTGATTACTTGACGGGAGATGAGCAGTTCTTC. Amino acid sequence: CATSDYLTGDEQFF.

The chain couples TRBV3-1 (or the pseudogene TRBV3-2) to TRBJ2-1, with D possibly TRBD1 on 6 matching bases. Per the germline V gene, CDR1 is LGHDT and CDR2 is YNNKEL (reference sequence). The CDR3 contains 15 residues. Trimming left V 3 bases short and J 9 bases short, with 18 bases between. CDR3: CASSQRLLQGTEQFF. The CDR3 nucleotides are TGTGCCAGCAGCCAGAGACTCTTACAGGGAACTGAGCAGTTCTTC.

The sample holds one count of this clone. V and J are TRBV7-2 and TRBJ1-2; tentative D call: TRBD1 (5 bases). V gave up 3 bases and J gave up 5 bases, with 16 bases separating them. CDR3 size: 15 residues. Germline V gene sequence: CDR1 SGHTA, CDR2 FQGNSA. CDR3 coding DNA: TGTGCCAGCAGCTTTACAGGTCGATCATCATATGGCTACACCTTC. It encodes CASSFTGRSSYGYTF.

V and J are TRBV5-1 and TRBJ2-5, with 8 positions matching TRBD2. The CDR3 runs 13 residues. In germline, CDR1 is SGHRS, CDR2 YFSETQ. Unmatched junction bases numbered 6, after V lost 3 bases and J lost 8 bases. The DNA for the CDR3 is TGCGCCAGCAGCTCCGGGGGGGGTACAACCCAGTACTTC. It yields the protein CASSSGGGTTQYF.

The genes are TRBV14 and TRBJ2-5; D is unclear. Trimming stripped 1 base from V and 0 bases from J, with 6 bases between. CDR1 is SGHDN and CDR2 is FVKESK in the germline V gene. The CDR3 consists of 14 residues. The CDR3 protein is CASSQAAYQETQYF. The CDR3 DNA is TGTGCCAGCAGCCAAGCAGCGTACCAAGAGACCCAGTACTTC.